This TCR beta chain came from a study of identical twins. Healthy Caucasians provided all donations. In its sample, this clonotype was seen a few times. TCRdb itself ran the 5' RACE reads through MiXCR, one entry per CDR3 protein. The sample yields 1.5 million to 2 million distinct CDR3 sequences, 25% to 35% seen once. The receptor was isolated from a newborn girl in good health. The material sequenced was cord blood.

The CDR3, as DNA: TGCGCCAGCAGCTTCACCGGGACTAGGGCTCGCGAGACCCAGTACTTC. The encoded protein is CASSFTGTRARETQYF. The chain combines TRBV5-1 with TRBJ2-5, with TRBD2 matching over 8 bases. The CDR3 covers 16 residues. Unmatched junction bases numbered 11, after V lost 2 bases and J lost 5 bases. The germline CDR1 and CDR2 sequences are SGHRS and YFSETQ.